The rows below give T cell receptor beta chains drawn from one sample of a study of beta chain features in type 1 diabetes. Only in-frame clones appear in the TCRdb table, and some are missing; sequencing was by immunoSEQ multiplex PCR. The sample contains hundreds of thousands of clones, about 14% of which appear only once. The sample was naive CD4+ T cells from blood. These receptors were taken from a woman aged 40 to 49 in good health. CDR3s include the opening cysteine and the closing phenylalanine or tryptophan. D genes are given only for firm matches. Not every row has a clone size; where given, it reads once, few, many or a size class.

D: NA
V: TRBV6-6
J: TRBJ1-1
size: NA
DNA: TGTGCCAGCAGGCCGGTGAACACTGAAGCTTTCTTT
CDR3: CASRPVNTEAFF

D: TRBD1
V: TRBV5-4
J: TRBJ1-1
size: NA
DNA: TGTGCCAGCAGCTTGGCCAGGGGGCGGAACACTGAAGCTTTCTTT
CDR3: CASSLARGRNTEAFF

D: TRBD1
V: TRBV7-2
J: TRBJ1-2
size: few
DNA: TGTGCCAGCAGCGGACAGGGGAACTATGGCTACACCTTC
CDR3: CASSGQGNYGYTF

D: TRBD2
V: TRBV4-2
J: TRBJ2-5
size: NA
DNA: TGTGCCAGCAGCCAAGCCCGGACTAGCGGGGCGAACCTTGGGACCCAGTACTTC
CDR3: CASSQARTSGANLGTQYF

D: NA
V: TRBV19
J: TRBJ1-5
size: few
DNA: TGTGCCAGTACGCGGGGTGGCACCTACAATCAGCCCCAGCATTTT
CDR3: CASTRGGTYNQPQHF

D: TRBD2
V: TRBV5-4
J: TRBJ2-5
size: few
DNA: TGTGCCGATTCTTTGGGGGGGGAGACCCAGTACTTC
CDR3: CADSLGGETQYF

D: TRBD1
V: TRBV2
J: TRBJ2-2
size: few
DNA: TGTGCCAGCAGTAGGACAGGGAACACCGGGGAGCTGTTTTTT
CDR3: CASSRTGNTGELFF

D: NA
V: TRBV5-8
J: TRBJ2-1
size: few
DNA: TGTGCCAGCAGCTTGGACAGGGTGGCCTACAATGAGCAGTTCTTC
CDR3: CASSLDRVAYNEQFF

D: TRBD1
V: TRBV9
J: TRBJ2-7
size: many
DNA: TGTGCCAGCAGCGTAGAAGCCGGGACAGGGCTCTACGAGCAGTACTTC
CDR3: CASSVEAGTGLYEQYF

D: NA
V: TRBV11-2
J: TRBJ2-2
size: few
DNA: TGTGCCAGCAGCAAAACGTTACAGAATACCGGGGAGCTGTTTTTT
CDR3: CASSKTLQNTGELFF

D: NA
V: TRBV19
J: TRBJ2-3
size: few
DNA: TGTGCCAGTAGTTCCAGGGCTGCAGATACGCAGTATTTT
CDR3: CASSSRAADTQYF

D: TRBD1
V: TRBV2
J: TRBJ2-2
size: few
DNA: TGTGCCAGCCACGGCGACAGGGCCGGGGAGCTGTTTTTT
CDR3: CASHGDRAGELFF

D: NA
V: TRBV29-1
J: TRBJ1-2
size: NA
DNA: TGCAGCGTTGAAGCCGCCGGGATATTTGGCTACACCTTC
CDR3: CSVEAAGIFGYTF

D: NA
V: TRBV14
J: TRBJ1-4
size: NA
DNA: TGTGCCAGCAGCCAGCGAACGGGGGGGGATGAAAAACTGTTTTTT
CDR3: CASSQRTGGDEKLFF